This T cell receptor (beta chain) is from a study of cytomegalovirus exposure and HLA in healthy donors. The PCR used 60 Vbeta and 13 Jbeta primers. Assay: immunoSEQ multiplex PCR; the TCRdb copy retains only in-frame clones and omits some. The sample holds 200,000 to 250,000 clones, over 80% seen once. Germline V gene lookup returns CDR1 MGHDK and CDR2 SYGVNS. Trimming cost V 10 bases and J 13 bases; bases outside gene matches: 9. CDR3 length equals 13 residues. V and J are TRBV25-1 and TRBJ1-6; 11 bases agree with TRBD1. Sequencing was performed on PBMCs. This TCR derives from a woman aged 40-49 years in good health and CMV-seropositive. The CDR3 sequence is CATGQGAISPLHF. CDR3 DNA: TGTGCCACTGGACAGGGGGCGATCAGTCCCCTCCACTTT.